These T cell receptor beta chains were read from a single sample in a study of PD-1 blockade in classical Hodgkin lymphoma. Sequenced by immunoSEQ multiplex PCR; TCRdb stores in-frame clones only, minus some. Of more than 25,000 clones listed, roughly 88% are singletons. Here the sequenced sample was CD8+ T cells from blood, taken at baseline. These receptors were collected from a human donor with classical Hodgkin lymphoma. The CDR3 runs from the conserved cysteine through the conserved F or W. Each record gives: V gene, J gene, D gene, clone size, CDR3 DNA, CDR3 protein. A D gene is named only where the DNA matches it firmly. Rows may omit the clone size; those that give it use once, few, many or a size class.

TRBV27	TRBJ2-6	TRBD2	.	TGTGCCAGCAAATTCGGGGTAGCGGGCTCTGGGGCCAACGTCCTGACTTTC	CASKFGVAGSGANVLTF
TRBV6-6	TRBJ2-7	TRBD1	.	TGTGCCAGCAGTCCCCGTGAACAGGGGGCCTACGAGCAGTACTTC	CASSPREQGAYEQYF
TRBV10-3	TRBJ1-4	.	.	TGTGCCATCAGTGAACGTTTGGGAGGCCAAAATGAAAAACTGTTTTTT	CAISERLGGQNEKLFF
TRBV2	TRBJ2-3	.	.	TGTGCCAGACAGGGTGGGGACCGCACAGATACGCAGTATTTT	CARQGGDRTDTQYF
TRBV2	TRBJ2-7	.	once	TGTGCCAGCAGGGGAGCTGAGCAGTACTTC	CASRGAEQYF
TRBV2	TRBJ2-6	TRBD1	.	TGTGCCAACCTAGACAGGGCGCCCTCTGGGGCCAACGTCCTGACTTTC	CANLDRAPSGANVLTF
TRBV19	TRBJ2-1	.	.	TGTGCCAGTAGTATAGCGAAGAGCGTCTACAATGAGCAGTTCTTC	CASSIAKSVYNEQFF
TRBV6-1	TRBJ1-5	.	.	TGTGCCAGCAGAAAGATTTTGAGGGCAGACCAGCCCCAGCATTTT	CASRKILRADQPQHF
TRBV7-9	TRBJ1-1	.	.	TGTGCCAGCAGCCCGGGTCCTGAGAACACTGAAGCTTTCTTT	CASSPGPENTEAFF
TRBV5-6	TRBJ1-1	.	.	TGTGCCAGCAGCTTGGGGAGAAACACTGAAGCTTTCTTT	CASSLGRNTEAFF
TRBV7-9	TRBJ2-7	TRBD2	.	TGTGCCAGCTCCGGGACTAGCGGGAGAAAGGTCTACGAGCAGTACTTC	CASSGTSGRKVYEQYF